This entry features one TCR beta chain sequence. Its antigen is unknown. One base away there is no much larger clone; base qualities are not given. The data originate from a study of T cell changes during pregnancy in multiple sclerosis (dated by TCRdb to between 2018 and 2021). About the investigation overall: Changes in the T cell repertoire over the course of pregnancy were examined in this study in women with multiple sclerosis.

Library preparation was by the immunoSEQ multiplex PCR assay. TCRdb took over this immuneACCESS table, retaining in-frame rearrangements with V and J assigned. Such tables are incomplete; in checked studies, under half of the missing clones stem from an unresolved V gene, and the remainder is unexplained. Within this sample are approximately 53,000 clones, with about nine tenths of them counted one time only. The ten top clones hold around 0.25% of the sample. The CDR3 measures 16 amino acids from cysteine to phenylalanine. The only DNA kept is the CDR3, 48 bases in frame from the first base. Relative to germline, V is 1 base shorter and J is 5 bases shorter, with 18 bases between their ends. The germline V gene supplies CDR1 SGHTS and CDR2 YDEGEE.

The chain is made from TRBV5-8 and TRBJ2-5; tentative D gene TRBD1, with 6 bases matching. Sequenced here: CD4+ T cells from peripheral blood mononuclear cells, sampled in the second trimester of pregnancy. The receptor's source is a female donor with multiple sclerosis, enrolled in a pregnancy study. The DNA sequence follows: TGTGCCAGCAGCTTGAGTGACTTGAGGGGGTTGGAGACCCAGTACTTC. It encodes CASSLSDLRGLETQYF.